This T cell receptor (beta chain) was captured by sequencing in a study of molecular identifiers for immune sequencing clone quantification. TCRdb ran MiXCR on the PCR reads and lists one entry per CDR3 protein. Among about 40,000 distinct CDR3 sequences listed, less than 20% were seen once. J lost 4 bases, V lost 5 bases, and 8 bases had no gene match. CDR3 length: 16 residues. Germline CDR1 is SQVTM and CDR2 is ANQGSEA. This clonotype occurred many times. V usage is TRBV29-1 and J usage is TRBJ2-5; 15 bases line up with TRBD2. This clonotype was obtained from a human donor in good health. Some libraries in this study had Jurkat cell RNA spiked in. Sequencing used naive CD8+ T cells from blood, with Jurkat cell RNA spiked in. Subset reported: FACS-sorted CD8+CD4-CCR7+CD45RA+ naive T cells. The CDR3, as DNA: TGCAGCGTTAATGGACTAGCGGGAGGGGGAGGAGAGACCCAGTACTTC. Its translation is CSVNGLAGGGGETQYF.